This entry features one T cell receptor (delta chain) sequence. This clone was observed once. Its binding antigen is unknown. This probably arose from a read error, given a far larger clone one base away. Additional DNA sequences in this sample encode the identical CDR3. This sample was taken from a study of DNA immune sequencing with unique molecular identifiers (TCRdb year 2020). For context, the study as a whole: Immunomagnetic cell separation was used to enrich gammadelta T cells from buffy coats, and the genomic DNA of the enriched gammadelta T cells was sequenced. The study developed and validated an ultrasensitive DNA-based TRD repertoire sequencing method using PCR-introduced unique molecular identifiers. Validation of the method was performed on synthetic reference molecules and on blood samples from healthy individuals. Healthy individuals were used as donors, and sorted peripheral blood gammadelta T cells were profiled from about 10 of these donors. Fluorescence-activated cell sorting was used to enrich gammadelta T cells from the PBMC of approximately ten healthy people. To compare enriched with non-enriched material, approximately 97 ng of enriched gammadelta T-cell DNA and 0.8 to 1 ug of non-enriched PBMC DNA were sequenced. The paper's findings and limits, for the study overall: Among clonotypes from healthy donors, the most common TRD rearrangement was TRDV2 paired with TRDJ1. Variation in TRD repertoire diversity was observed between healthy donors, with several donors found to be highly oligoclonal, in that the top 5 clonotypes exceeded half of productive molecules. Novel TRD sequences not targeted by the primers cannot be detected with the primer-based approach.

Libraries were prepared through multiplex PCR. Genomic DNA was amplified with a 32-plex assay using primers for all 8 TRDV and 4 TRDJ genes covering the CDR3. A 12-nucleotide UMI was attached over 3 barcoding PCR cycles, and a second PCR was then run with Illumina adapter primers. AMPure XP beads were used for library purification, and library quality was checked on a Fragment Analyzer with the HS NGS Fragment kit. An Illumina MiniSeq mid-output kit with roughly 20% PhiX and 150 cycles of paired-end reads was used for sequencing. As for the authors' bioinformatics: Reads were processed with MIGEC version 1.2.9 to group reads by UMI and build error-corrected consensus sequences. Modified VDJtools version 1.2.1 scripts and the tcR R package were used for post-processing. Clones were re-identified by TCRdb from the public reads with CATT, and rows with the same DNA were merged. TCRdb's processing, not the authors' own work, is the source of the V and J calls. Recorded for this sample are a few thousand delta-chain clones; approximately 11% of them occurred a single time. Of the sample, approximately 50% is held by the ten largest clones.

V is reduced by 4 bases and J by 4 bases, leaving a spacing of 52 bases between them. The CDR3 spans 27 residues, from the cysteine through the phenylalanine. The kept DNA is CDR3 alone, 81 bases in frame from the first base. Reading the germline V gene gives CDR1 TSWWSYY and CDR2 QGS. This TCR was recovered from a human donor in good health. Sequences were obtained from gamma-delta T cells enriched from blood buffy coat, or unenriched PBMCs (not recorded which). The chain was built from TRDV1 and TRDJ1, with a tentative D gene TRDD3 over 6 matching bases. Assignment of the J gene here rests on matching the DNA to germline, because TCRdb gives none. The DNA sequence is given as TGTGCTCTTGGGGTGGATTCCTCGTACCTACGCCGCTATTGGGGATCAAGCGAGGGAGCCGCGATCGATAAACTCATCTTT. Its protein is CALGVDSSYLRRYWGSSEGAAIDKLIF.